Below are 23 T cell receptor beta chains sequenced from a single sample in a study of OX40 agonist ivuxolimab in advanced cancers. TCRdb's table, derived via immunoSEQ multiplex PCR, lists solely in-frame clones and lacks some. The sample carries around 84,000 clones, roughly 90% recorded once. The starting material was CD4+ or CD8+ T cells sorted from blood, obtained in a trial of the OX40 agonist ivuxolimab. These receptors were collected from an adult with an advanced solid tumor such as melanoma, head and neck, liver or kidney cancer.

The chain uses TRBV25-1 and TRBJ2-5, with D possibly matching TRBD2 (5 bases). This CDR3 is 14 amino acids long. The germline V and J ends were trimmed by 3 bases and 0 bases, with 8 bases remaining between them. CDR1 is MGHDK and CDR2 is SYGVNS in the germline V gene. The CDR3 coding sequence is TGTGCCAGCAGTGAGGACTGGGACCAAGAGACCCAGTACTTC. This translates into CASSEDWDQETQYF.

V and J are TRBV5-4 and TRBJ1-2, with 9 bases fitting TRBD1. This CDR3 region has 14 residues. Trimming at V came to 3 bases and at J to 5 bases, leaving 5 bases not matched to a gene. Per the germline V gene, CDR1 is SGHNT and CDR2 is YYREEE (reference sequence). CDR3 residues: CASSSTGGWYGYTF. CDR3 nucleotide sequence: TGTGCCAGCAGCTCCACAGGGGGCTGGTATGGCTACACCTTC.

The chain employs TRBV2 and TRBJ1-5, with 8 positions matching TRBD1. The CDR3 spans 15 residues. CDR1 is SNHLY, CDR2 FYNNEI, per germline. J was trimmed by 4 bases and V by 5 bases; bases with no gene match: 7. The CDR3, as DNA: TGTGCCAGCAGTCGAGGACAGGGTCTAAATCAGCCCCAGCATTTT. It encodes CASSRGQGLNQPQHF. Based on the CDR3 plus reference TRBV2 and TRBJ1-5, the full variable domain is EPEVTQTPSHQVTQMGQEVILRCVPISNHLYFYWYRQILGQKVEFLVSFYNNEISEKSEIFDDQFSVERPDGSNFTLKIRSTKLEDSAMYFCASSRGQGLNQPQHFGDGTRLSIL.

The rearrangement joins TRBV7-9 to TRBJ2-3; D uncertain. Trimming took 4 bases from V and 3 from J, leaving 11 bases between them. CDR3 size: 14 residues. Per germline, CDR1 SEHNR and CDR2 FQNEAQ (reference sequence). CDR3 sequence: CASSSTISTDTQYF. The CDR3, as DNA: TGTGCCAGCAGCTCGACAATCTCGACAGATACGCAGTATTTT.

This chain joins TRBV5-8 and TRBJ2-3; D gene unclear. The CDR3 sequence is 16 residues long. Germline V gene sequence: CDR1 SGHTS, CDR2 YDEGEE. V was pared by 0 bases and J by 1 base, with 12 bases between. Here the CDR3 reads CASSLGTFVGTDTQYF. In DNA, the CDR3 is TGTGCCAGCAGCTTGGGAACTTTCGTCGGCACAGATACGCAGTATTTT.

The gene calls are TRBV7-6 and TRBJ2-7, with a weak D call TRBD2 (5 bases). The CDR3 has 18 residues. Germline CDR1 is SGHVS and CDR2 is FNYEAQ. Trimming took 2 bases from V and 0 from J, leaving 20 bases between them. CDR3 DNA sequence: TGTGCCAGCAGCTTATACCCTCGAGAGGGCCACAGCTCCTACGAGCAGTACTTC. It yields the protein CASSLYPREGHSSYEQYF. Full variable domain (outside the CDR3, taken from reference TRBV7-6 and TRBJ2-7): GAGVSQSPRYKVTKRGQDVALRCDPISGHVSLYWYRQALGQGPEFLTYFNYEAQQDKSGLPNDRFSAERPEGSISTLTIQRTEQRDSAMYRCASSLYPREGHSSYEQYFGPGTRLTVT.

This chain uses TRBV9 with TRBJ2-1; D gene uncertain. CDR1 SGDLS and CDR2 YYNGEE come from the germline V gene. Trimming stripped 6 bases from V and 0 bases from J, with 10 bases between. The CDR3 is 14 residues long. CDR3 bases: TGTGCCAGCAAGGTTAACCCCTCCTACAATGAGCAGTTCTTC. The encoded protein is CASKVNPSYNEQFF.

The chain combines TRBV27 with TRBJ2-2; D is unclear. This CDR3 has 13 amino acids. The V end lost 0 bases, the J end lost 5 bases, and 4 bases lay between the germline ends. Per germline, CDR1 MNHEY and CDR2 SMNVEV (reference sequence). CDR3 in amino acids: CASSLSGTGELFF. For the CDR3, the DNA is TGTGCCAGCAGTTTATCAGGGACCGGGGAGCTGTTTTTT.

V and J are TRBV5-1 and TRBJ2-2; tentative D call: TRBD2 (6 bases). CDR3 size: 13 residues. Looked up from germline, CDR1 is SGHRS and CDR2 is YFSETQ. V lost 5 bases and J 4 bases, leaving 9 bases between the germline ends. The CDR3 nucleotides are TGCGCCAGCAGGCTAGCGACCACCGGGGAGCTGTTTTTT. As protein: CASRLATTGELFF.

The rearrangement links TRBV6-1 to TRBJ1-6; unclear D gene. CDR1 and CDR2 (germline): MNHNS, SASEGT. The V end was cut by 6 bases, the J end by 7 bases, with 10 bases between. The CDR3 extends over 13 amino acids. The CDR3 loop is CASRGLLNSPLHF. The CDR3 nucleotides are TGTGCCAGCAGGGGATTGTTGAATTCACCCCTCCACTTT.

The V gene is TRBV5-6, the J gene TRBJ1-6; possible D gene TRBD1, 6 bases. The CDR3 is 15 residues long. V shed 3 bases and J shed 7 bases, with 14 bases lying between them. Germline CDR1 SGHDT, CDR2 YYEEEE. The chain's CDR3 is CASSSAGTLNSPLHF. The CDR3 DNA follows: TGTGCCAGCAGCTCTGCCGGGACACTAAATTCACCCCTCCACTTT.

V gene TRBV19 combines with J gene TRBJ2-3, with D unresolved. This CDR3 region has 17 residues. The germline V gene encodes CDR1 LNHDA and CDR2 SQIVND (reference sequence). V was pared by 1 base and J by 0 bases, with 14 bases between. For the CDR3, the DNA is TGTGCCAGTAGTATAGCCCCCGCGGTGGTTAGCACAGATACGCAGTATTTT. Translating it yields CASSIAPAVVSTDTQYF.

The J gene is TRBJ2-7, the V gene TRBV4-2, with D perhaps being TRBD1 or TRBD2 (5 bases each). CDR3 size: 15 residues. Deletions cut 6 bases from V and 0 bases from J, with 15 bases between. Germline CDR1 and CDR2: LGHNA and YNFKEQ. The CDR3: CASSHRDRSSYEQYF. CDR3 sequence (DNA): TGTGCCAGCAGTCACCGGGACCGGAGCTCCTACGAGCAGTACTTC.

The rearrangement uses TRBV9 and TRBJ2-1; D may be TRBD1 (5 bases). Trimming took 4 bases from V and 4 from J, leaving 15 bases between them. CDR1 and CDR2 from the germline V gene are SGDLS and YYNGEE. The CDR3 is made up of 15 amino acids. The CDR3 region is CASSPPAGRYNEQFF. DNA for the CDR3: TGTGCCAGCAGCCCCCCGGCAGGGCGTTACAATGAGCAGTTCTTC.

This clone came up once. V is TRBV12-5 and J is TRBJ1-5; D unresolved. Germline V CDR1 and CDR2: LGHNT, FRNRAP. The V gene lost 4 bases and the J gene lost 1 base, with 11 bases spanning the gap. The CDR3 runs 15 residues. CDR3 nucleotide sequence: TGTGCTAGTGGTTCCCCCTCGCCGAGCAATCAGCCCCAGCATTTT. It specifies CASGSPSPSNQPQHF.

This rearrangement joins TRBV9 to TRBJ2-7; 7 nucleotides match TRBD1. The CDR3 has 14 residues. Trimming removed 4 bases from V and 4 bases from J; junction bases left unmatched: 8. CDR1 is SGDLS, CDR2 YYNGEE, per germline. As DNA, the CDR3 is TGTGCCAGCAGCCAAGGGACAGTACCTTACGAGCAGTACTTC. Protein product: CASSQGTVPYEQYF.

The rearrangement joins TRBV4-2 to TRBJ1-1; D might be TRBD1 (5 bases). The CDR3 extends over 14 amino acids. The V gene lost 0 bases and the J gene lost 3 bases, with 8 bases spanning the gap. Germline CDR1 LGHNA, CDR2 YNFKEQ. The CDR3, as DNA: TGTGCCAGCAGCCAAGAAGAGGGGTACACTGAAGCTTTCTTT. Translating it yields CASSQEEGYTEAFF.

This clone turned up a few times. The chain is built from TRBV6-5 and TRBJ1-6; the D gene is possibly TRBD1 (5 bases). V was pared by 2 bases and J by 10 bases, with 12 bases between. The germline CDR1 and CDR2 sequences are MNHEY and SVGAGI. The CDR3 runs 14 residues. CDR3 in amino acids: CASSYTEGRSPLHF. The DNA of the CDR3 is TGTGCCAGCAGTTACACGGAGGGGAGGTCACCCCTCCACTTT.

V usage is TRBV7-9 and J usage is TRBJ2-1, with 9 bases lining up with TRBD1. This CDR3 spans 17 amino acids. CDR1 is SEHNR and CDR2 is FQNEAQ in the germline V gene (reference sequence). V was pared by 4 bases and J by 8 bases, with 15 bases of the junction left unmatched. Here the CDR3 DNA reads TGTGCCAGCAGCTCCTCAACCGGACAGGGGTTTTTCGATGAGCAGTTCTTC. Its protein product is CASSSSTGQGFFDEQFF.

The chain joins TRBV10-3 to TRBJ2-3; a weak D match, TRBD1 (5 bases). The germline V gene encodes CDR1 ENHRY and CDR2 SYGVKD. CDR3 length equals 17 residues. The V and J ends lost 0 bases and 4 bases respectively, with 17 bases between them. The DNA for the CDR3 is TGTGCCATCAGTGAGTCAATTGGGGCATCTCAGGCAGATACGCAGTATTTT. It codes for CAISESIGASQADTQYF.

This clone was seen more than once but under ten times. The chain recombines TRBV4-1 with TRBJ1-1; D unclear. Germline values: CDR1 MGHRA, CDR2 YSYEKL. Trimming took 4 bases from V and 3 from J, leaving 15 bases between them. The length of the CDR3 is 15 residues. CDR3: CASSLEEFRDTEAFF. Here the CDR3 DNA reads TGCGCCAGCAGCCTTGAAGAATTTCGGGACACTGAAGCTTTCTTT.

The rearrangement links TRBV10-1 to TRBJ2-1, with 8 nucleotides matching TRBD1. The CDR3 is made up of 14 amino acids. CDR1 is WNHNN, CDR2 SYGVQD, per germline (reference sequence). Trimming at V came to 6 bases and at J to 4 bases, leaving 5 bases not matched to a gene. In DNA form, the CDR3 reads TGCGCCAGCAGCCGGACAGGGCTGTACAATGAGCAGTTCTTC. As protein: CASSRTGLYNEQFF.

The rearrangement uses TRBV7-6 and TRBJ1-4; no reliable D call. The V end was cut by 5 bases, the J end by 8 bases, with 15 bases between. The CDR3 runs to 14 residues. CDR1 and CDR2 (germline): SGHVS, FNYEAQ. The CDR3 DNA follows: TGTGCCAGCAGCCGAGGGAGGAACGGGGAAAAACTGTTTTTT. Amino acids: CASSRGRNGEKLFF.